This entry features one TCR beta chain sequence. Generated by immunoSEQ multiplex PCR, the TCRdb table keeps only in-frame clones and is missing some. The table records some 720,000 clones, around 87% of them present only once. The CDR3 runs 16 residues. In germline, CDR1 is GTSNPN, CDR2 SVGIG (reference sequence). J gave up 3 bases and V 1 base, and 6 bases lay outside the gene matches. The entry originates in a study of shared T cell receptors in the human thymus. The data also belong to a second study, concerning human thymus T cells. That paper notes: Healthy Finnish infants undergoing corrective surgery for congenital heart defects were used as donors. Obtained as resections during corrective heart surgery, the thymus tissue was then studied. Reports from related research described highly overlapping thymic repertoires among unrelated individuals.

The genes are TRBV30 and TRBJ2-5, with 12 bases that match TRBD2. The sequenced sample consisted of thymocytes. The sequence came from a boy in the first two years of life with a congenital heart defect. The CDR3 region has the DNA TGTGCCTGGAGTGCAGAGGCTAGCGGGAGGGAAGAGACCCAGTACTTC. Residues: CAWSAEASGREETQYF.